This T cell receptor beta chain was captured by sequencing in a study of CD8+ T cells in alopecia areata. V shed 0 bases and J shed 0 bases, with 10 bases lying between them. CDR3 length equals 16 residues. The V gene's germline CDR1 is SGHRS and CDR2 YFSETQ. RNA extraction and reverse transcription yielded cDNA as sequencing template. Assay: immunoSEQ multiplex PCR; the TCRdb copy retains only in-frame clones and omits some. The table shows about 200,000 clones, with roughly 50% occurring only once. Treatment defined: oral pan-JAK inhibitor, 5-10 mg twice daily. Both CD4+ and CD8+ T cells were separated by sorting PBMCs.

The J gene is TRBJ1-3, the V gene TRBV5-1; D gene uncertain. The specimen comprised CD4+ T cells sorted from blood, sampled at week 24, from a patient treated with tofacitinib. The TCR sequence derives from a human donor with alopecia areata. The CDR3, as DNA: TGCGCCAGCAGCTTGGGTGGAGTAAACTCTGGAAACACCATATATTTT. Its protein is CASSLGGVNSGNTIYF.